This TCR beta chain was recorded in a study of blood T cell repertoires in COVID-19. Overall study: Acute and convalescent COVID-19 specimens originated in the United States, Italy and Spain.

This CDR3 contains 12 residues. Germline assignment: CDR1 LNHDA and CDR2 SQIVND (reference sequence). V was clipped by 7 bases and J by 2 bases; unmatched bases: 1. Libraries were prepared by immunoSEQ multiplex PCR; TCRdb keeps only in-frame clonotypes and omits some of them. Of roughly 73,000 clones in the sample, around 86% are singletons; the top ten hold 25% to 35%. Sample: peripheral blood. The receptor was derived from an elderly woman with active or convalescent COVID-19. The rearrangement joins TRBV19 to TRBJ1-2, with 7 positions matching TRBD1. The CDR3 DNA reads as TGTGCCAGTAACAGGGGAAACTATGGCTACACCTTC. Amino acid sequence: CASNRGNYGYTF.